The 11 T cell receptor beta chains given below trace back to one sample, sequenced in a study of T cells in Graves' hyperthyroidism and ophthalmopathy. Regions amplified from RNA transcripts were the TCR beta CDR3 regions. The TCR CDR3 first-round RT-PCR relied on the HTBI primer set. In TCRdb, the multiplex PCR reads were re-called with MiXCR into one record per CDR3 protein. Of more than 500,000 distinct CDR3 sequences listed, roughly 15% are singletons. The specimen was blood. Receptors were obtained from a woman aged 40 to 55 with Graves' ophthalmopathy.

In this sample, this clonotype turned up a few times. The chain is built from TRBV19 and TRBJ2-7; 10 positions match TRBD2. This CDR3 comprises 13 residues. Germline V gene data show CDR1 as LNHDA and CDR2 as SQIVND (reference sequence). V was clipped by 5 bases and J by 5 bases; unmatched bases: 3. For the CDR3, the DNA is TGTGCCAGTAGTCAGCGGGAGGGCAACGAGCAGTACTTC. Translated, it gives CASSQREGNEQYF.

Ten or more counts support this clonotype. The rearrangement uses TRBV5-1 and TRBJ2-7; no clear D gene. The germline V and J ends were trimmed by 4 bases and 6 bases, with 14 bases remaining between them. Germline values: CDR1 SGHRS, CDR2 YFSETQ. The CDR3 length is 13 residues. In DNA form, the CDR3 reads TGCGCCAGCAGCCCCGGCGGCGGCGCCGAGCAGTACTTC. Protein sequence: CASSPGGGAEQYF. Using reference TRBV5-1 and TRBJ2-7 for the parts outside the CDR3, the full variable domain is KAGVTQTPRYLIKTRGQQVTLSCSPISGHRSVSWYQQTPGQGLQFLFEYFSETQRNKGNFPGRFSGRQFSNSRSEMNVSTLELGDSALYLCASSPGGGAEQYFGPGTRLTVT.

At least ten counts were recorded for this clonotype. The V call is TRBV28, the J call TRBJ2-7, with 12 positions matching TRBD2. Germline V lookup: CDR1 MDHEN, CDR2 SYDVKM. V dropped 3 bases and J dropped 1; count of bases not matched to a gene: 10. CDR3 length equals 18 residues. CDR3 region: CASSLRSSGRAESYEQYF. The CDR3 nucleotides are TGTGCCAGCAGTTTGCGGTCTAGCGGGAGGGCCGAATCCTACGAGCAGTACTTC.

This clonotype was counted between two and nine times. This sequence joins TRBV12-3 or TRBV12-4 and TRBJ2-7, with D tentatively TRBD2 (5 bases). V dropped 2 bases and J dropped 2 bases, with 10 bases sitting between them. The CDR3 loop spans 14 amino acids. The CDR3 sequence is CASSLLAEAYEQYF. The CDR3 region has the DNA TGTGCCAGCAGTTTACTGGCGGAGGCCTACGAGCAGTACTTC.

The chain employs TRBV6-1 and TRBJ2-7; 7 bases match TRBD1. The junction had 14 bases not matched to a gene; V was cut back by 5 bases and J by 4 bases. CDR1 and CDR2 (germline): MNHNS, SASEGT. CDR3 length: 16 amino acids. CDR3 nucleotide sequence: TGTGCCAGCAGTCGACAGGGCCTCGACCCACAATACGAGCAGTACTTC. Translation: CASSRQGLDPQYEQYF.

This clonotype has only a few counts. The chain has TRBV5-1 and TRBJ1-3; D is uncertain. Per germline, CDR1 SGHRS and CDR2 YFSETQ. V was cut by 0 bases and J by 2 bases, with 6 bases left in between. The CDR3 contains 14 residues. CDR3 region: CASSLEGPGNTIYF. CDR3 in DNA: TGCGCCAGCAGCTTGGAAGGTCCTGGAAACACCATATATTTT.

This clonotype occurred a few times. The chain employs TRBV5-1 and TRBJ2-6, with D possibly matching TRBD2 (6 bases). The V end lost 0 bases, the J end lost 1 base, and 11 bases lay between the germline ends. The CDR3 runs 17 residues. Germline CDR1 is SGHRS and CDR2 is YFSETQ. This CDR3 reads CASSLAGTASGANVLTF. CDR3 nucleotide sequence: TGCGCCAGCAGCTTGGCCGGGACTGCATCTGGGGCCAACGTCCTGACTTTC.

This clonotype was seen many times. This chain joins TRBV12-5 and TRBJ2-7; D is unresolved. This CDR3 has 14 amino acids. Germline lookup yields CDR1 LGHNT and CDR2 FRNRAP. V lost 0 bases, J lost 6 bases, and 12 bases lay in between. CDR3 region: CASGLVLLGSEQYF. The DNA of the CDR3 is TGTGCTAGTGGTTTGGTACTGTTGGGATCCGAGCAGTACTTC.

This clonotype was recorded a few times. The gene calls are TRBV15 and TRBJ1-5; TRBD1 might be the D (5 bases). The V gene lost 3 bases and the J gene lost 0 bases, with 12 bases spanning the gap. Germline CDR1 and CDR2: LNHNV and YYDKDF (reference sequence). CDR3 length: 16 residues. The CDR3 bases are TGTGCCACCAGCAGCCCCCCGGGGGTTAGCAATCAGCCCCAGCATTTT. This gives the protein CATSSPPGVSNQPQHF.

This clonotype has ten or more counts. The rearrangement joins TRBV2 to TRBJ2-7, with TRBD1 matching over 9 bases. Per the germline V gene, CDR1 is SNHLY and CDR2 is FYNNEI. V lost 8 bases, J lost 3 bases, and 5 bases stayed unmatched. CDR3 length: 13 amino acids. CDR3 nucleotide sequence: TGTGCCAGCCGGGACAGGGTGGACTACGAGCAGTACTTC. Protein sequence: CASRDRVDYEQYF.

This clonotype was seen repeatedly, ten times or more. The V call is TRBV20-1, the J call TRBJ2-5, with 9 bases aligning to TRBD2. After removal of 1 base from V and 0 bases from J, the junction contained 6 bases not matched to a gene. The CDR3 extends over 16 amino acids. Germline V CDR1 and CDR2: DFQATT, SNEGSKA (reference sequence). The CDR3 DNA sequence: TGCAGTGCTAGAGGGCCCCAGCGGGGGGACCAAGAGACCCAGTACTTC. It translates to CSARGPQRGDQETQYF.